The clone carrying this T cell receptor beta chain was counted only a few times. The record originates from a study of blood T cell repertoires in COVID-19. This CDR3 comprises 16 residues. Germline loops: CDR1 MDHEN, CDR2 SYDVKM. The V gene end was trimmed by 6 bases and the J gene end by 6 bases; junction bases not matched to a gene: 13. Participants were aged about 18 to 89 years from 24 US areas. Exposed participants came across a COVID-19 case within 2 weeks before study entry. Original handling: Amplifying reference gene primers gave estimates of nucleated cell counts. Only in-frame clones appear in the TCRdb table, and some are missing; sequencing was by immunoSEQ multiplex PCR. The V and J calls and the clone size are those of that table, but D and trimming were determined from the DNA. The top ten hold over 4% of the sample, which has around 160,000 clones, about nine tenths seen once.

The V and J genes are TRBV28 and TRBJ1-5, with 8 bases identical to TRBD1. This receptor was taken from a woman in her thirties or forties who had been exposed to COVID-19. Sequenced sample: PBMCs or T cells enriched from blood (not recorded which). CDR3 protein: CASRVQGADIGQPQHF. In DNA form, the CDR3 reads TGTGCCAGCAGGGTTCAGGGGGCGGATATTGGTCAGCCCCAGCATTTT.